The 24 T cell receptor beta chains reported below all come from one sample, sequenced in a study of response to subunit inactivated influenza vaccine listed by TCRdb under 2018. Library preparation employed RT-PCR. TCRdb records Illumina HiSeq 2500 as the sequencer. TCRdb handled the public reads itself, with Q25 trimming in fastp and clone calling in MiXCR, and kept productive beta chains. Each entry is one CDR3 protein sequence, shown with its most common DNA and genes. The sample includes around 580,000 distinct CDR3 sequences, with roughly 10% observed a single time. Of the sample, roughly a tenth falls within the top ten clones. This material consisted of PBMCs from blood, taken on the day of vaccination. Every receptor here comes from a man in his fifties who received an inactivated influenza vaccine. Donor details come from another sample of the same person, matched by shared clones.

This clonotype came up once. Given the absence of the conserved phenylalanine or tryptophan at the CDR3 end, a read error is likely. The genes are TRBV6-1 and TRBJ1-1; D gene uncertain. The germline V gene has CDR1 MNHNS and CDR2 SASEGT. The CDR3 runs to 13 residues. The CDR3 nucleotides read TGTGCCAGCAGGGAAGGAGGGTATACTGAAGCTTTCTAT. Translated, it gives CASREGGYTEAFY.

The V and J genes are TRBV4-1 and TRBJ1-5; maybe TRBD1 (6 bases). The CDR3 consists of 15 residues. The germline V gene has CDR1 MGHRA and CDR2 YSYEKL. Between the trimmed V and J ends, which lost 3 bases and 7 bases, there was a span of 16 bases. The DNA of the CDR3 is TGCGCCAGCAGCCAGGGGGGCCAGGGACTCCAGCCCCAGCATTTT. It codes for CASSQGGQGLQPQHF.

This chain joins TRBV2 and TRBJ2-7; 7 positions agree with TRBD1. This CDR3 is 14 amino acids long. Trimming took 6 bases from V and 7 from J; bases not matched to a gene: 12. The germline gives CDR1 SNHLY, CDR2 FYNNEI. The CDR3 protein is CASRPDRNAGEQYF. The CDR3 DNA is TGTGCCAGCAGACCGGACAGGAACGCTGGGGAGCAGTACTTC.

The V call is TRBV28, the J call TRBJ1-1, with 11 bases identical to TRBD1. Germline CDR1 and CDR2: MDHEN and SYDVKM. The CDR3 contains 16 residues. Trimming took 5 bases from V and 5 from J; bases not matched to a gene: 10. The CDR3: CASSQITGTGGTEAFF. CDR3 sequence (DNA): TGTGCCAGCAGTCAAATCACCGGGACAGGGGGTACTGAAGCTTTCTTT. Full variable domain (rest looked up from reference TRBV28 and TRBJ1-1): DVKVTQSSRYLVKRTGEKVFLECVQDMDHENMFWYRQDPGLGLRLIYFSYDVKMKEKGDIPEGYSVSREKKERFSLILESASTNQTSMYLCASSQITGTGGTEAFFGQGTRLTVV.

The J gene is TRBJ2-3, the V gene TRBV5-1; perhaps TRBD1 as D (6 bases). Between the trimmed V and J ends, which lost 4 bases and 1 base, there was a span of 13 bases. This CDR3 spans 15 amino acids. The V gene's germline CDR1 is SGHRS and CDR2 YFSETQ. CDR3 sequence: CASSGTSGGTDTQYF. CDR3 DNA: TGCGCCAGCAGCGGGACCTCAGGGGGCACAGATACGCAGTATTTT. The whole variable domain, remainder taken from reference TRBV5-1 and TRBJ2-3, is KAGVTQTPRYLIKTRGQQVTLSCSPISGHRSVSWYQQTPGQGLQFLFEYFSETQRNKGNFPGRFSGRQFSNSRSEMNVSTLELGDSALYLCASSGTSGGTDTQYFGPGTRLTVL.

In its sample, this clonotype was seen a few times. The genes are TRBV6-2 or TRBV6-3 and TRBJ2-7; no reliable D call. Germline V lookup: CDR1 MNHEY, CDR2 SVGEGT. The CDR3 has 14 residues. With 2 bases removed from V and 5 bases from J, the gap between germline ends came to 13 bases. This CDR3 is CASSYGFGVDEQYF. The DNA for the CDR3 is TGTGCCAGCAGTTACGGATTTGGGGTTGACGAGCAGTACTTC.

The chain joins TRBV5-1 to TRBJ2-7, with 10 bases identical to TRBD1. The germline CDR1 and CDR2 sequences are SGHRS and YFSETQ. Trimming cost V 0 bases and J 4 bases; bases outside gene matches: 7. The length of the CDR3 is 16 residues. The DNA for the CDR3 is TGCGCCAGCAGCTTGGTTCGGCCGGGACAGGGGTACGAGCAGTACTTC. This codes for CASSLVRPGQGYEQYF.

There are many counts of this clonotype. The rearrangement uses TRBV6-1 and TRBJ2-3, with 8 bases that match TRBD2. The CDR3 is 16 amino acids. CDR1 MNHNS and CDR2 SASEGT come from the germline V gene. Trimming cost V 6 bases and J 2 bases; bases outside gene matches: 10. This CDR3 reads CASSPWERGLTDTQYF. In nucleotides, the CDR3 is TGTGCCAGCAGCCCATGGGAGCGGGGGCTCACAGATACGCAGTATTTT.

The V gene is TRBV27, the J gene TRBJ2-1; TRBD1 might be the D (5 bases). The germline V gene has CDR1 MNHEY and CDR2 SMNVEV (reference sequence). V shed 5 bases and J shed 6 bases, with 11 bases lying between them. This CDR3 region has 13 residues. DNA for the CDR3: TGTGCCAGCAGTCGGTGGACACTCAATGAGCAGTTCTTC. Translating it yields CASSRWTLNEQFF.

This sequence joins TRBV20-1 and TRBJ2-1; 10 bases match TRBD2. The V gene end was trimmed by 5 bases and the J gene end by 7 bases; junction bases not matched to a gene: 8. The germline gives CDR1 DFQATT, CDR2 SNEGSKA (reference sequence). This CDR3 is built from 14 residues. CDR3 sequence reads: CSAGGTSDGNEQFF. The CDR3 nucleotides are TGCAGTGCTGGCGGGACTAGCGATGGGAATGAGCAGTTCTTC.

This clonotype was seen ten or more times. The chain couples TRBV11-2 to TRBJ2-3; D is uncertain. This CDR3 is 15 amino acids long. The V gene lost 1 base and the J gene lost 5 bases, with 13 bases spanning the gap. Germline V CDR1 and CDR2: SGHAT, FQNNGV. CDR3 region: CASSLGLLTVDTQYF. As DNA, the CDR3 is TGTGCCAGCAGCTTAGGGTTACTGACCGTAGATACGCAGTATTTT.

The J gene is TRBJ2-5, the V gene TRBV12-3 or TRBV12-4; D call uncertain. The CDR3 covers 13 residues. V was cut by 3 bases and J by 3 bases, with 8 bases left in between. Here the CDR3 reads CASSFTNKETQYF. CDR3 bases: TGTGCCAGCAGTTTCACTAACAAAGAGACCCAGTACTTC.

This chain links TRBV10-2 with TRBJ2-1; the D gene could be TRBD1 or TRBD2 (5 bases each). The germline V gene has CDR1 WSHSY and CDR2 SAAADI. V shed 5 bases and J shed 0 bases, with 14 bases lying between them. The CDR3 covers 16 residues. CDR3 DNA sequence: TGCGCCAGCAGTTCCGGGACGGAGAGCTCCTACAATGAGCAGTTCTTC. Translation gives CASSSGTESSYNEQFF.

This clonotype was observed at least ten times. The chain employs TRBV20-1 and TRBJ1-1; D ambiguous. Trimming cost V 1 base and J 2 bases, with 14 bases left between them. This CDR3 has 15 amino acids. The germline gives CDR1 DFQATT, CDR2 SNEGSKA (reference sequence). CDR3 DNA sequence: TGCAGTGCTAGAGGCCGAAACATCTTTAACACTGAAGCTTTCTTT. Translated: CSARGRNIFNTEAFF.

The J gene is TRBJ2-1, the V gene TRBV6-4; TRBD2 matches 11 bases. From germline, CDR1 is MRHNA and CDR2 SNTAGT. CDR3 size: 16 residues. The V and J ends lost 5 bases and 4 bases, in that order; junction bases with no gene match: 7. CDR3 nucleotides: TGTGCCAGCAGTCGATACGGGACTAGCGGTTACAATGAGCAGTTCTTC. Translated, it gives CASSRYGTSGYNEQFF.

CDR3 amino acids: CSARDRLFPGELFF. CDR3 DNA sequence: TGCAGTGCTAGAGATCGCCTGTTCCCCGGGGAGCTGTTTTTT. The chain links TRBV20-1 to TRBJ2-2; D gene unclear. Germline V lookup: CDR1 DFQATT, CDR2 SNEGSKA (reference sequence). Trimming cost V 0 bases and J 6 bases, with 11 bases left between them. The CDR3 sequence is 14 residues long.

The chain recombines TRBV3-1 with TRBJ1-2; D gene ambiguous. The CDR3 spans 13 residues. V gave up 2 bases and J gave up 3 bases, with 7 bases separating them. The germline V gene has CDR1 LGHDT and CDR2 YNNKEL (reference sequence). The CDR3 DNA reads as TGTGCCAGCAGCCAACTGGCCTACTATGGCTACACCTTC. Translation: CASSQLAYYGYTF.

This clonotype occurred a few times. V and J are TRBV20-1 and TRBJ1-1, with D perhaps matching TRBD1 (5 bases). Germline V gives CDR1 DFQATT, CDR2 SNEGSKA (reference sequence). This CDR3 spans 14 amino acids. Between the trimmed V and J ends, which lost 0 bases and 1 base, there was a span of 9 bases. The DNA of the CDR3 is TGCAGTGCTAGAGATATCACAGGGAACACTGAAGCTTTCTTT. It encodes CSARDITGNTEAFF.

CDR3 coding DNA: TGCAGTGCTAGAGGGATGGCCGGGAGCCATGAGCAGTTCTTC. Amino acid sequence: CSARGMAGSHEQFF. The chain recombines TRBV20-1 with TRBJ2-1; TRBD2 might be the D (6 bases). V lost 1 base and J 8 bases, leaving 15 bases between the germline ends. CDR1 is DFQATT, CDR2 SNEGSKA, per germline (reference sequence). This CDR3 spans 14 amino acids.

This clonotype was counted a few times. The chain employs TRBV7-2 and TRBJ2-5; 7 bases align to TRBD2. This CDR3 has 14 amino acids. From germline, CDR1 is SGHTA and CDR2 FQGNSA. The V and J ends lost 0 bases and 2 bases, in that order; junction bases with no gene match: 0. CDR3 amino acids: CASSLASGQETQYF. The CDR3 DNA is TGTGCCAGCAGCTTAGCTAGCGGGCAAGAGACCCAGTACTTC. Full variable domain (missing parts from reference TRBV7-2 and TRBJ2-5): GAGVSQSPSNKVTEKGKDVELRCDPISGHTALYWYRQSLGQGLEFLIYFQGNSAPDKSGLPSDRFSAERTGGSVSTLTIQRTQQEDSAVYLCASSLASGQETQYFGPGTRLLVL.

This chain joins TRBV12-3 or TRBV12-4 and TRBJ2-3; D remains ambiguous. Trimming cost V 3 bases and J 2 bases, with 12 bases left between them. There are 15 residues in the CDR3. In DNA form, the CDR3 reads TGTGCCAGCAGTTTTGCCCGCCCCTTCACAGATACGCAGTATTTT. Protein product: CASSFARPFTDTQYF.

This clonotype was counted ten times or more. V and J are TRBV20-1 and TRBJ2-1, with D tentatively TRBD2 (5 bases). The CDR3 runs 15 residues. V gave up 4 bases and J gave up 3 bases, with 16 bases separating them. From germline, CDR1 is DFQATT and CDR2 SNEGSKA (reference sequence). The CDR3 sequence is CSANDEKRYYNEQFF. In nucleotides, the CDR3 is TGCAGTGCTAACGACGAGAAGCGGTACTACAATGAGCAGTTCTTC.

The chain joins TRBV10-3 to TRBJ2-5, with 8 positions matching TRBD1. The CDR3 consists of 14 residues. The germline gives CDR1 ENHRY, CDR2 SYGVKD. V shed 6 bases and J 2 bases; nucleotides not matched to a gene: 5. CDR3 residues: CAISPGGTQETQYF. In DNA, the CDR3 is TGTGCCATCAGCCCAGGGGGCACTCAAGAGACCCAGTACTTC.

V gene TRBV27 combines with J gene TRBJ1-5, with D perhaps TRBD1 (6 bases). V dropped 3 bases and J dropped 7 bases, with 10 bases sitting between them. The germline CDR1 and CDR2 sequences are MNHEY and SMNVEV (reference sequence). CDR3 size: 13 residues. This CDR3 reads CASSFTGQQPQHF. The DNA of the CDR3 is TGTGCCAGCAGTTTCACAGGGCAACAGCCCCAGCATTTT.